The present T cell receptor beta chain was sequenced within a study of T-cell memory formation after mild COVID-19 listed by TCRdb under 2021. The study in broad terms: TCR sequence clusters from the two donors were found to be largely donor specific. Two young, previously healthy adult volunteers made up the cohort, one male and one female. In a couple of donors, T-cell clones that expanded and contracted after mild COVID-19 were tracked by sequencing TCRalpha and TCRbeta repertoires over time.

On the study overall, not on this receptor specifically: Contracting CD4+ clones appeared mostly in the CM and EM memory subsets, whereas CD8+ clones were enriched in EMRA. The detection of some responding clones in pre-infection memory suggests that pre-existing cross-reactive memory T cells joined the SARS-CoV-2 response. Whether the second-wave clones peaking on day 37 were SARS-CoV-2 specific was not confirmed. Balanced CD4/CD8 phenotypes were observed for clones contracting from day 15 to 85, whereas a bias towards CD4+ was observed for a second wave of clones expanding from day 15 to 37. The study covered only a couple of mild cases, and larger cohorts including severe cases with pre-infection samples were considered necessary.

PBMCs were isolated by Ficoll-Paque density gradient centrifugation. Sequenced on an Illumina NovaSeq 6000. TCRalpha and TCRbeta cDNA libraries were constructed by 5'RACE with constant-segment primers, with sample barcodes and unique molecular identifiers being introduced. RNA was extracted from every sample with Trizol reagent. The libraries were amplified in two PCR steps, and the second step added a second sample barcode and Illumina TruSeq adapters. Libraries were sequenced on an Illumina NovaSeq with 2 x 150 bp paired-end reads. The source study handled its data this way. Reads were demultiplexed and collapsed into UMI-guided consensus sequences with migec v1.2.7. Using mixcr v2.1.11, UMI consensuses were aligned to TRA and TRB V and J templates and then assembled into clonotypes. Clonotypes were classified as expanded or contracted when called significant by both edgeR and NoisET, with noise models trained on biological replicates. edgeR calls used a false discovery rate-adjusted p below 0.01 and a log2 fold-change threshold of 1. As an exploratory analysis of dynamics, PCA with hierarchical clustering was applied to max-normalized trajectories of the 1000 most abundant clonotypes. Separately sequenced CD4+ and CD8+ repertoires were used to assign the CD4 or CD8 phenotype of responding clones. TCRdb ran its own pipeline on the public reads, namely fastp trimming at Q25 and MiXCR clone calling, and kept in-frame beta chains. Each CDR3 protein gets just one entry, which takes the most common genes and DNA from the rows behind it. Here the V and J calls rest on TCRdb's processing, not on the authors' analysis. The sample contains about 110,000 distinct CDR3 sequences, around an eighth of them found a single time. The biggest ten clones account for under 30% of the sample.

In the case of this clonotype: Which antigen it targets is not known. No much larger clonotype is one base removed from it; base qualities were not supplied.

From cysteine to phenylalanine, the CDR3 is 16 amino acids long. The DNA shown is the 48-base CDR3, in frame from base 1. The germline V gene gives CDR1 as MGHRA and CDR2 as YSYEKL. Germline trimming: 0 bases from V, 1 base from J; junction bases outside gene matches: 4. The chain is assembled from TRBV4-1 and TRBJ2-5; 8 middle bases align to TRBD2. The sample taken for sequencing was PBMCs or a T cell subset sorted from them (not recorded which). This clonotype was sampled from an adult woman who had mild COVID-19 (a few samples of this study predate the infection). The sample titles of this study are shuffled in the database, so cell type and time point are left out; the donor was told from shared clones. The DNA sequence follows: TGCGCCAGCAGCCAAGACCCCGGGACTAGCCAAGAGACCCAGTACTTC. This codes for CASSQDPGTSQETQYF.